This record concerns one T cell receptor beta chain sequence. This clonotype turned up a few times. Its antigen is not yet known. Per-base quality was not reported, and no clone a single base away is much larger than it. Receptors were amplified or captured by PCR. Sequencer: HiSeq X Ten. The raw public data were reprocessed by TCRdb itself: fastp quality trimming at Q25, MiXCR clonotype calling, in-frame beta chains only. Merged by CDR3 protein, the rows form single entries marked with the most common genes and DNA. In this sample the table shows 9,200 or so distinct CDR3 sequences, 50% of which occur a single time. The ten largest clones represent around 48% of the sample. The donors were patients who had localized lung adenocarcinoma, which is a subtype of non-small cell lung cancer. Samples were obtained from the margins of localized lung adenocarcinomas. CD8+ T cells from tumor tissue were profiled separately from CD4+ T cells for TCR repertoire analysis.

The data belong to a study of CD4 and CD8 cells across lung adenocarcinoma regions (dated by TCRdb to between 2017 and 2018). Background on the whole study: The study compared tumor centers with tumor margins to examine intratumor heterogeneity of the T cell receptor repertoire.

V and J lose 1 base and 2 bases, and a span of 13 bases separates them. Reading the germline V gene (reference sequence) gives CDR1 DFQATT and CDR2 SNEGSKA. The CDR3 sequence holds 15 residues, the cysteine and phenylalanine included. Of all the DNA, just the CDR3 is kept, 45 bases in frame from base 1. The sequence was collected from a female donor with lung adenocarcinoma. The CD4 and CD8 labels of this study may be unreliable. Sample: CD8+ T cells from the margin of a lung tumor. This specimen's cell subset or site label, per the study, means: tumor margin region. This chain joins TRBV20-1 to TRBJ2-3; the D region may be TRBD1 or TRBD2, each matching 5 bases equally. The CDR3 reads CSARVGEVDTDTQYF. The DNA sequence is given as TGCAGTGCTAGAGTGGGGGAAGTGGACACAGATACGCAGTATTTT.